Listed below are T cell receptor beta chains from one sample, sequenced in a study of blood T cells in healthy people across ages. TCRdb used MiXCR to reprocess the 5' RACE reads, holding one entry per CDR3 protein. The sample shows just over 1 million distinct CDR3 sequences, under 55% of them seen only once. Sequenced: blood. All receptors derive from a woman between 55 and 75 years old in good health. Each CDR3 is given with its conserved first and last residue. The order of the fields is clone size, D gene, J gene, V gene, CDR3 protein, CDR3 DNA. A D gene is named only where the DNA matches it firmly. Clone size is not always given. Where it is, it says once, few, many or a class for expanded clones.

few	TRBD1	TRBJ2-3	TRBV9	CASSADRVADTQYF	TGTGCCAGCAGCGCGGACAGGGTCGCGGATACGCAGTATTTT
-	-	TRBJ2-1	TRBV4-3	CASSQDYSTGAFF	TGCGCCAGCAGCCAAGATTACTCTACGGGGGCGTTCTTC
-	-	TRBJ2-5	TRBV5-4	CASSGGQTQETQYF	TGTGCCAGCAGCGGAGGACAGACCCAAGAGACCCAGTACTTC
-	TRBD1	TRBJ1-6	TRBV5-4	CASSAMGTGINSPLHF	TGTGCCAGCAGCGCGATGGGGACAGGGATTAATTCACCCCTCCACTTT
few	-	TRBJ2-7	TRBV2	CASSYPEDYEQYF	TGTGCCAGTTCTTATCCGGAGGACTACGAGCAGTACTTC
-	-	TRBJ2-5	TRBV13	CASSRTKGNEQYF	TGTGCCAGCAGCCGGACGAAGGGTAATGAGCAGTACTTC
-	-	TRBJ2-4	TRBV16	CASSLGTELAKNIQYF	TGTGCCAGCAGCCTTGGGACGGAGCTAGCCAAAAACATTCAGTACTTC
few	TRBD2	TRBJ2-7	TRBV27	CASSLEGGLARAYEQYF	TGTGCCAGCAGTTTAGAGGGCGGACTAGCGCGAGCCTACGAGCAGTACTTC
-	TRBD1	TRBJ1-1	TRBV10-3	CAILKTGDTEAFF	TGTGCCATTCTTAAGACAGGGGACACTGAAGCTTTCTTT
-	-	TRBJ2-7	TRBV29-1	CSVVAGVHSYEQYF	TGCAGCGTTGTGGCAGGGGTGCACTCCTACGAGCAGTACTTC
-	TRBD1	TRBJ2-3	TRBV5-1	CASSLGQGASTDTQYF	TGCGCCAGCAGCTTGGGGCAGGGGGCAAGCACAGATACGCAGTATTTT
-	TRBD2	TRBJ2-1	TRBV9	CASSAWTSGNEQFF	TGTGCCAGCAGCGCATGGACTAGCGGCAATGAGCAGTTCTTC